This T cell receptor beta chain was observed in a study of OX40 agonist ivuxolimab in advanced cancers. This clone was found once. Method: immunoSEQ multiplex PCR; TCRdb's copy keeps in-frame clones and lacks some. Counted here are under 15,000 clones, approximately 80% occurring once; the ten biggest clones make up about 24%. The V end lost 1 base, the J end lost 1 base, and 14 bases lay between the germline ends. This CDR3 is built from 16 residues. Germline V gives CDR1 MNHEY, CDR2 SMNVEV (reference sequence). This chain joins TRBV27 and TRBJ2-7, with D uncertain. This TCR came from an adult with an advanced solid tumor such as melanoma, head and neck, liver or kidney cancer. The sequences come from CD4+ or CD8+ T cells sorted from blood, collected in a trial of the OX40 agonist ivuxolimab. The CDR3 bases are TGTGCCAGCAGTTTATACGACCCTATCGGGTCCTACGAGCAGTACTTC. It is translated as CASSLYDPIGSYEQYF.